Listed below are T cell receptor beta chains from one sample, sequenced in a study of blood T cell repertoires in COVID-19. TCRdb's copy holds only in-frame clones and misses some; the assay was immunoSEQ multiplex PCR. This table holds approximately 320,000 clones, roughly 86% found once. Sequencing input: peripheral blood. Source of these receptors: a woman younger than 45 with COVID-19, enrolled during active disease. Each CDR3 is given with its conserved first and last residue. The D gene is left open where the match is weak. Expanded clones are given a class, and other clones once, few, many or no size at all.

abundance: -
d_gene: -
v_gene: TRBV27
j_gene: TRBJ1-5
CDR3nt: TGTGCCAGCAGCTCCGGGGGTAGCAATCAGCCCCAGCATTTT
CDR3aa: CASSSGGSNQPQHF

abundance: -
d_gene: TRBD2
v_gene: TRBV4-1
j_gene: TRBJ2-1
CDR3nt: TGCGCCAGCAGCCAAGAAGTTACTAGCGGGGGGGCCTCGGGTGAGCAGTTCTTC
CDR3aa: CASSQEVTSGGASGEQFF

abundance: -
d_gene: TRBD2
v_gene: TRBV9
j_gene: TRBJ2-2
CDR3nt: TGTGCCAGCAGCGTAGCCCTAGCGGGGTCGGAACGGGAGCTGTTTTTT
CDR3aa: CASSVALAGSERELFF

abundance: once
d_gene: TRBD1
v_gene: TRBV7-7
j_gene: TRBJ2-7
CDR3nt: TGTGCCAGCAGCCAGGGGGCAGGGGCCGTGAACGAGCAGTACTTC
CDR3aa: CASSQGAGAVNEQYF

abundance: -
d_gene: -
v_gene: TRBV5-4
j_gene: TRBJ2-7
CDR3nt: TGTGCCAGCAGCTTGTTCCCAGGGGGAGGCGAGCAGTACTTC
CDR3aa: CASSLFPGGGEQYF

abundance: -
d_gene: -
v_gene: TRBV4-1
j_gene: TRBJ1-2
CDR3nt: TGCGCCAGCAGCCAGGGTGAGGGCTATGGCTACACCTTC
CDR3aa: CASSQGEGYGYTF

abundance: -
d_gene: -
v_gene: TRBV24-1
j_gene: TRBJ2-7
CDR3nt: TGTGCCACCAGTGGAAGGCACGTGGGCATACACGAGCAGTACTTC
CDR3aa: CATSGRHVGIHEQYF

abundance: -
d_gene: -
v_gene: TRBV27
j_gene: TRBJ1-5
CDR3nt: TGTGCCAGCAGTTTCCGGGGAATGAATCAGCCCCAGCATTTT
CDR3aa: CASSFRGMNQPQHF

abundance: -
d_gene: TRBD1
v_gene: TRBV5-5
j_gene: TRBJ2-2
CDR3nt: TGTGCCAGCAGCCTCCAGGGGGCTAACACCGGGGAGCTGTTTTTT
CDR3aa: CASSLQGANTGELFF

abundance: -
d_gene: -
v_gene: TRBV27
j_gene: TRBJ1-2
CDR3nt: TGTGCCAGCAGTTTCGGGGAAGGGAACGACTATGGCTACACCTTC
CDR3aa: CASSFGEGNDYGYTF

abundance: -
d_gene: -
v_gene: TRBV19
j_gene: TRBJ1-5
CDR3nt: TGTGCCAGTGGGGGCCTGACTTCGGAGAATCAGCCCCAGCATTTT
CDR3aa: CASGGLTSENQPQHF

abundance: -
d_gene: TRBD1
v_gene: TRBV23-1
j_gene: TRBJ1-5
CDR3nt: TGCGCCAGCAGGCTTGACAGGGGGCGGAATCAGCCCCAGCATTTT
CDR3aa: CASRLDRGRNQPQHF

abundance: -
d_gene: -
v_gene: TRBV5-1
j_gene: TRBJ1-1
CDR3nt: TGCGCCAGCAACCGGCCCGGAGTTAGCACTGAAGCTTTCTTT
CDR3aa: CASNRPGVSTEAFF

abundance: -
d_gene: TRBD1
v_gene: TRBV29-1
j_gene: TRBJ2-1
CDR3nt: TGCAGCCACACCACCGGGACAGGGGTAAATGAGCAGTTCTTC
CDR3aa: CSHTTGTGVNEQFF

abundance: -
d_gene: -
v_gene: TRBV15
j_gene: TRBJ2-7
CDR3nt: TGTGCCACCAGCAGTCAATTTTTGGGGGCCGACGAGCAGTACTTC
CDR3aa: CATSSQFLGADEQYF

abundance: -
d_gene: TRBD2
v_gene: TRBV7-2
j_gene: TRBJ2-3
CDR3nt: TGTGCCAGCAGCTCCAGACTAGCGGGGGAGGATACGCAGTATTTT
CDR3aa: CASSSRLAGEDTQYF

abundance: -
d_gene: -
v_gene: TRBV5-1
j_gene: TRBJ2-7
CDR3nt: TGCGCCAGCAGCGCCAGAGTTGTGGGGACTTCCTACGAGCAGTACTTC
CDR3aa: CASSARVVGTSYEQYF

abundance: -
d_gene: -
v_gene: TRBV2
j_gene: TRBJ1-3
CDR3nt: TGTGCCAGCAGTGAAGACCGGAGCTCTGGAAACACCATATATTTT
CDR3aa: CASSEDRSSGNTIYF

abundance: -
d_gene: -
v_gene: TRBV16
j_gene: TRBJ1-1
CDR3nt: TGTGCCAGCAGCCTTACAGGGTTGGTTGAGGAAGCTTTCTTT
CDR3aa: CASSLTGLVEEAFF

abundance: -
d_gene: -
v_gene: TRBV19
j_gene: TRBJ2-1
CDR3nt: TGTGCCAGTAGTATTTTGGGTTTGGGGGGTGAGCAGTTCTTC
CDR3aa: CASSILGLGGEQFF

abundance: -
d_gene: TRBD2
v_gene: TRBV5-1
j_gene: TRBJ2-7
CDR3nt: TGCGCCAGCAGCACCGGGACTAGCGATTCCTACGAGCAGTACTTC
CDR3aa: CASSTGTSDSYEQYF

abundance: -
d_gene: TRBD1
v_gene: TRBV5-5
j_gene: TRBJ2-4
CDR3nt: TGTGCCAGCAACGTACTTGGGACAGGCAACATTCAGTACTTC
CDR3aa: CASNVLGTGNIQYF

abundance: -
d_gene: TRBD1
v_gene: TRBV27
j_gene: TRBJ1-5
CDR3nt: TGTGCCAGCTCCCTCAGGGGGGGCAATCAGCCCCAGCATTTT
CDR3aa: CASSLRGGNQPQHF

abundance: -
d_gene: TRBD1
v_gene: TRBV27
j_gene: TRBJ1-2
CDR3nt: TGTGCCAGCCTCACAGGGGGCCATGGCTACACCTTC
CDR3aa: CASLTGGHGYTF

abundance: -
d_gene: -
v_gene: TRBV3-1/TRBV3-2
j_gene: TRBJ1-3
CDR3nt: TGTGCCAGCAGCCAAGCCCGGGGCTCTGGAAACACCATATATTTT
CDR3aa: CASSQARGSGNTIYF

abundance: once
d_gene: -
v_gene: TRBV3-1/TRBV3-2
j_gene: TRBJ1-6
CDR3nt: TGTGCCAGCAGCCAAGATGTGGCGGTTAATTCACCCCTCCACTTT
CDR3aa: CASSQDVAVNSPLHF

abundance: -
d_gene: -
v_gene: TRBV28
j_gene: TRBJ1-2
CDR3nt: TGTGCCAGCAGCTTGAAGGGGATAGGTGGCTACACCTTC
CDR3aa: CASSLKGIGGYTF

abundance: once
d_gene: TRBD1
v_gene: TRBV6-1
j_gene: TRBJ1-2
CDR3nt: TGTGCCAGCAGTGACCCGGGACAGGGCTATGGCTACACCTTC
CDR3aa: CASSDPGQGYGYTF

abundance: -
d_gene: -
v_gene: TRBV19
j_gene: TRBJ2-1
CDR3nt: TGTGCCAGTAGTATACCGGGAAGTTTGAATGAGCAGTTCTTC
CDR3aa: CASSIPGSLNEQFF

abundance: -
d_gene: -
v_gene: TRBV2
j_gene: TRBJ1-5
CDR3nt: TGTGCCAGCAGAGCAGGGGATCAGCCCCAGCATTTT
CDR3aa: CASRAGDQPQHF

abundance: -
d_gene: -
v_gene: TRBV3-1/TRBV3-2
j_gene: TRBJ1-2
CDR3nt: TGTGCCAGCAGCCCCCCATTGGGCACTCCTAACTATGGCTACACCTTC
CDR3aa: CASSPPLGTPNYGYTF

abundance: -
d_gene: -
v_gene: TRBV4-1
j_gene: TRBJ2-7
CDR3nt: TGCGCCAGCAGCCAGAATAGACTCGGTTCCTACGAGCAGTACTTC
CDR3aa: CASSQNRLGSYEQYF

abundance: -
d_gene: -
v_gene: TRBV5-1
j_gene: TRBJ2-2
CDR3nt: TGCGCCAGCAGCTTTAACGGGGTTACCGGGGAGCTGTTTTTT
CDR3aa: CASSFNGVTGELFF

abundance: -
d_gene: TRBD1
v_gene: TRBV5-5
j_gene: TRBJ1-2
CDR3nt: TGTGCCAGCAGCGCCACATCACATCGACAGGGGAATGGCTACACCTTC
CDR3aa: CASSATSHRQGNGYTF

abundance: -
d_gene: -
v_gene: TRBV5-6
j_gene: TRBJ2-2
CDR3nt: TGTGCCAGCAGCTTGGCTGCCGGGGAGCTGTTTTTT
CDR3aa: CASSLAAGELFF

abundance: -
d_gene: TRBD1
v_gene: TRBV2
j_gene: TRBJ1-3
CDR3nt: TGTGCCAGCAGTGACCTTGCAGGGGGCTCTGGAAACACCATATATTTT
CDR3aa: CASSDLAGGSGNTIYF